This T cell receptor beta chain derives from a study of identical twins. This clonotype has only a few counts. Germline-derived CDR1 and CDR2 are WSHSY and SAAADI. V lost 4 bases, J lost 2 bases, and 3 bases stayed unmatched. The CDR3 has 14 residues. TCRdb called the 5' RACE reads again in MiXCR, with one record for every CDR3 protein. The sample lists 600,000 to 700,000 distinct CDR3 sequences, over 20% occurring once. In addition, the sample was reused for a study of T cells expressing NK-cell markers. This second study says: Sequencing of TCR beta repertoires drew on sorted CD3+CD56+NKG2C+, CD3+CD56+NKG2C- and CD3+CD56-NKG2C+ T cells. Several experiments confined sorting to alpha-beta TCR T cells with an anti-gamma-delta TCR antibody.

This chain joins TRBV10-2 and TRBJ2-3, with 7 bases fitting TRBD2. Sample: PBMCs. This clonotype was obtained from a woman aged 18 to 35 in good health. The CDR3 region has the DNA TGCGCCAGCAGTGGTACTAGCGCCACAGATACGCAGTATTTT. Its protein is CASSGTSATDTQYF.